This T cell receptor (beta chain) comes out of a study of T cells after yellow fever vaccination. General study findings and limits: Post-booster reappearance was seen for most primary-vaccination clones (roughly 96% CD4, around 91% CD8). One caveat is that FACS-sorted repertoires could contain abundant clonotypes contaminating from the bulk population. Peaking faster, on day 5 versus 15, the secondary response was nonetheless weaker.

Template switching by 5'RACE produced TCR cDNA, adding a universal primer site and UMIs. TCRdb processed the 5' RACE reads anew with MiXCR; each CDR3 protein has one entry. The sample carries almost 600,000 distinct CDR3 sequences, roughly 12% recorded once. The V gene's germline CDR1 is MGHDK and CDR2 SYGVNS. The CDR3 runs 15 residues. With 3 bases clipped from V and 5 bases from J, the junction kept 5 bases outside the gene matches. This clonotype was counted ten times or more. Its antigen is still unknown. The specimen was PBMCs, collected on the day of the yellow fever booster vaccination. The J gene is TRBJ2-7, the V gene TRBV25-1, with 12 bases aligning to TRBD1. The clonotype originates from a man aged 25-45 years who received the YFV17D yellow fever vaccine. The CDR3 is CASSDLGTGGNEQYF. The CDR3 DNA reads TGTGCCAGCAGTGACCTGGGGACAGGGGGCAACGAGCAGTACTTC.